The TCR beta chain under discussion was sequenced for a study of blood T cell repertoires in COVID-19. Study as a whole: COVID-19 samples from acute and convalescent phases originated in the United States, Italy and Spain.

Under the authors' procedure: Amplifying reference gene primers gave estimates of nucleated cell counts. Only in-frame clones appear in the TCRdb table, and some are missing; sequencing was by immunoSEQ multiplex PCR. The V and J calls and clone size come from that table; D and trimming were worked out from the DNA. The table records 200,000 to 250,000 clones, 75% to 85% of them present only once. The length of the CDR3 is 19 residues. Germline V gene lookup returns CDR1 MNHEY and CDR2 SVGEGT. Losses at the gene ends were 6 bases for V and 1 base for J; bases not matched to a gene: 12. The sample consisted of peripheral blood. V gene TRBV6-2 or TRBV6-3 combines with J gene TRBJ2-3, with TRBD2 identical over 14 bases. This clonotype originated in a woman aged 25 to 39 with COVID-19, enrolled during active disease. The CDR3 sequence: CASSPRLAGGPMGTDTQYF. CDR3 DNA sequence: TGTGCCAGCAGCCCTAGACTAGCGGGGGGGCCCATGGGCACAGATACGCAGTATTTT.